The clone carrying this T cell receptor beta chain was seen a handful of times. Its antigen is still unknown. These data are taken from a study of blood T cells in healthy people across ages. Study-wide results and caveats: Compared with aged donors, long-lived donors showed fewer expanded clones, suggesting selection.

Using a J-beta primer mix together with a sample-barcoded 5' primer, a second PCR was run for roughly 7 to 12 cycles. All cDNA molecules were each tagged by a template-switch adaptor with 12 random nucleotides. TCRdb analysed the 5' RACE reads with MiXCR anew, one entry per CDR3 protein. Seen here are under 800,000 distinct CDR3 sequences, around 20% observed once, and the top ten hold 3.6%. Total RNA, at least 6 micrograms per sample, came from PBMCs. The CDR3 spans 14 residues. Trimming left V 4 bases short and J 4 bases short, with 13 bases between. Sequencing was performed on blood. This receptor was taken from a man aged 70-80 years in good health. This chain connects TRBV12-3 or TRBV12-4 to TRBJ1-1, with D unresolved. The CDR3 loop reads CASSWGFEGTEAFF. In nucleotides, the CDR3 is TGTGCCAGCAGTTGGGGTTTTGAGGGCACTGAAGCTTTCTTT.